This T cell receptor beta chain was found in a study of T-cell memory formation after mild COVID-19. Worth noting for this clonotype: Its antigen is still unknown.

Study-level findings and limits: While clones contracting from day 15 to 85 were balanced between CD4 and CD8, later expanders leaned CD4+. CD8+ contracting clones occupied EMRA, while CD4+ ones occupied mainly CM and EM.

The CDR3 is 15 residues long. Germline assignment: CDR1 SEHNR and CDR2 FQNEAQ (reference sequence). V shed 4 bases and J shed 8 bases, with 18 bases lying between them. UMIs and sample barcodes were carried by the TCR alpha and TCR beta cDNA libraries that 5'RACE produced using constant-segment primers. Using its own MiXCR run on the 5' RACE reads, TCRdb lists one record per CDR3 protein. The profile covers 350,000 to 400,000 distinct CDR3 sequences, with 13% to 15% appearing a single time and approximately 20% taken by the ten largest. The sequence came from a man between 18 and 29 years old who had mild COVID-19 (a few samples of this study predate the infection). Cell type and time point are not known. The sequenced material came from PBMCs or a T cell subset sorted from them (not recorded which). The chain carries TRBV7-9 and TRBJ2-1; TRBD2 might be the D (7 bases). The CDR3, as DNA: TGTGCCAGCAGCTCAGATCGGGGGGCCGGGGATGAGCAGTTCTTC. Amino acid sequence: CASSSDRGAGDEQFF.